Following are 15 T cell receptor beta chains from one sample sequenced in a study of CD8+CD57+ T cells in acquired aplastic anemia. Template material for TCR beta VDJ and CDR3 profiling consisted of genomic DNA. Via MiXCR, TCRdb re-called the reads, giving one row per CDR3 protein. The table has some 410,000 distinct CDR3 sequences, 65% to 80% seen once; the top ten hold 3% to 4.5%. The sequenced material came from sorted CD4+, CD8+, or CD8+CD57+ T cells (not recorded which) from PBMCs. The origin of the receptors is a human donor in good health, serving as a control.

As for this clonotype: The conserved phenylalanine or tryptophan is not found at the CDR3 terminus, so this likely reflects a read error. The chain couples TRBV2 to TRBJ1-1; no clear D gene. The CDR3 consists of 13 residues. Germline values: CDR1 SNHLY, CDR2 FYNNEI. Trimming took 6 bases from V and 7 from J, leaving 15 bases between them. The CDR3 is CASSVLGYIEAFL. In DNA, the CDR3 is TGTGCCAGCAGCGTACTTGGGTATATTGAAGCTTTCTTG.

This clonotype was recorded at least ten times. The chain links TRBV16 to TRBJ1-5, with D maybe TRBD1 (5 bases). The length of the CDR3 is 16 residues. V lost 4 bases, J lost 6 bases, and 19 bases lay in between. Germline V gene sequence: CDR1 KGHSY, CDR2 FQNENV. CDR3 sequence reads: CASSLKTPRDAQPQHF. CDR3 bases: TGTGCCAGCAGCCTAAAAACCCCCAGGGACGCTCAGCCCCAGCATTTT.

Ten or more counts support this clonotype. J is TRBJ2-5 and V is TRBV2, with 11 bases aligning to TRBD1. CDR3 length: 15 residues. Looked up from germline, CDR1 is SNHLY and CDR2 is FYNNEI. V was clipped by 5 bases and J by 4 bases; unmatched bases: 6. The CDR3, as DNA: TGTGCCAGCAGTACTGGGACAGGGGGTCGAGAGACCCAGTACTTC. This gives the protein CASSTGTGGRETQYF.

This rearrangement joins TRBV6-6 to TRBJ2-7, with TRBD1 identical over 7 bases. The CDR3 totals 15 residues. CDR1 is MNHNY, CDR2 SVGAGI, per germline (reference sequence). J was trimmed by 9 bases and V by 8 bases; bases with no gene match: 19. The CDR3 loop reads CASLEAAGQAFRQYF. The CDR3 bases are TGTGCCAGCCTAGAAGCGGCAGGACAGGCCTTTCGGCAGTACTTC.

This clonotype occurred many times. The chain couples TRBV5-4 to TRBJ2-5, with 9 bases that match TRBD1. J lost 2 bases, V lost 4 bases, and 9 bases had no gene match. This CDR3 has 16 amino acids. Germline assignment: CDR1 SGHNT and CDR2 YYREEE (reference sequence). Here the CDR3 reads CASSPGDRAFQETQYF. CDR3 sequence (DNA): TGTGCCAGCAGCCCCGGGGACAGGGCATTTCAAGAGACCCAGTACTTC.

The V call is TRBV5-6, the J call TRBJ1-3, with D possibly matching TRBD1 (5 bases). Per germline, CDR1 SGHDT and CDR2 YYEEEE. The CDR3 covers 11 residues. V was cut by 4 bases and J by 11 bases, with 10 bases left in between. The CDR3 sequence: CASSLTQAIYF. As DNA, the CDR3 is TGTGCCAGCAGCCTTACACAGGCCATATATTTT.

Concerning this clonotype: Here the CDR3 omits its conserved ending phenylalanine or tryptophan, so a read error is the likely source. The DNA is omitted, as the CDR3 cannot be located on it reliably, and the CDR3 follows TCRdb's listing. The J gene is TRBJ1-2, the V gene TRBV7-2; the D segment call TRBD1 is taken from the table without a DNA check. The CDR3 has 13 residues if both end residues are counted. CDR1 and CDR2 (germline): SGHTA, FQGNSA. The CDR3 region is CASGTGGPTSSTS.

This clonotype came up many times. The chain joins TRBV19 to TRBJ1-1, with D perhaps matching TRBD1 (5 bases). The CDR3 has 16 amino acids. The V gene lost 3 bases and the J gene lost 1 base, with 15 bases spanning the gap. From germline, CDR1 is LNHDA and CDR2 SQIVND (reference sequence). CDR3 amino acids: CASSMGSWRGNTEAFF. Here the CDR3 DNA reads TGTGCCAGTAGTATGGGTAGTTGGAGGGGGAACACTGAAGCTTTCTTT.

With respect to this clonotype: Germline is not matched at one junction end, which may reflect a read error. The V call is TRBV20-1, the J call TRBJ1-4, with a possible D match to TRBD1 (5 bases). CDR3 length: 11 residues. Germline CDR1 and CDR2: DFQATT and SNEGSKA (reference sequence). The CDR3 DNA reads TGCAGTGCTAGAACAGGTACTATGGCTATTTTT. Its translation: CSARTGTMAIF.

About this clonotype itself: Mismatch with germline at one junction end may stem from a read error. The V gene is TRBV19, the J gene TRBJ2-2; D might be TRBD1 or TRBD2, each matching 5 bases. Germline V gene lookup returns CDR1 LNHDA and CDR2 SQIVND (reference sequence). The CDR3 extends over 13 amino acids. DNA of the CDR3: TGTGCCGCGGCGGTTGGACATCCCGGGGCGCTGTTTTTT. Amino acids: CAAAVGHPGALFF.

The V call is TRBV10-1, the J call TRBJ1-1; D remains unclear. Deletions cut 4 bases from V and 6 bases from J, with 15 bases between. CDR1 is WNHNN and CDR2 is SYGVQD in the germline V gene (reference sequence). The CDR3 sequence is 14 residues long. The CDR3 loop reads CASSGGMVGAEAFF. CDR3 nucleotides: TGCGCCAGCAGTGGAGGTATGGTCGGGGCTGAAGCTTTCTTT.

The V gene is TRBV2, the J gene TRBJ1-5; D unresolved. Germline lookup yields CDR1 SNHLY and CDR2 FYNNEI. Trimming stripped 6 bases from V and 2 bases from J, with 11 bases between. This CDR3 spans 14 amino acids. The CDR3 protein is CASRAGLGNQPQHF. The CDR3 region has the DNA TGTGCCAGCAGGGCCGGGTTAGGCAATCAGCCCCAGCATTTT.

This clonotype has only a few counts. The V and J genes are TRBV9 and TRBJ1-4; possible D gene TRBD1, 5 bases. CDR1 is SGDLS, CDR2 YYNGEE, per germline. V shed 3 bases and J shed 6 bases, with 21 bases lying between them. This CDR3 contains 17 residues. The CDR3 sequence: CASSAGREGRLDEKLFF. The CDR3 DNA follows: TGTGCCAGCAGCGCCGGGAGAGAGGGACGTCTTGATGAAAAACTGTTTTTT.

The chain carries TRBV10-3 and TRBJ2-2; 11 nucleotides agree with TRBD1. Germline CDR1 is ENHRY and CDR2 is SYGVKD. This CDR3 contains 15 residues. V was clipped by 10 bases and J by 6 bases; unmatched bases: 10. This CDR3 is CASKDGTGGSGELFF. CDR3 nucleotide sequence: TGTGCCAGCAAGGACGGGACAGGGGGATCCGGGGAGCTGTTTTTT.

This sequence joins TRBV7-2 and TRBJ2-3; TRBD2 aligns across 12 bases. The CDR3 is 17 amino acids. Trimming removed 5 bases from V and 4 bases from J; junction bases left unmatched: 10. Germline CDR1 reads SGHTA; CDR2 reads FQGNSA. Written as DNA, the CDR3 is TGTGCCAGCAGCCAGAGGGCTAGCGGGGGGGGCTCAGATACGCAGTATTTT. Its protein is CASSQRASGGGSDTQYF.